This entry features one T cell receptor beta chain sequence. Its antigen is as yet unknown. This entry is derived from a study of cytomegalovirus exposure and HLA in healthy donors. General study results and limits: The CMV antigen specificity of a few CMV-associated chains was confirmed through in vitro analysis.

Measured with immunoSEQ multiplex PCR; TCRdb has only the in-frame clones, and not every one. The data contain 100,000 or so clones, around 87% of them singletons. CDR3 length equals 13 residues. V lost 1 base, J lost 7 bases, and 8 bases lay in between. Germline values: CDR1 SGHAT, CDR2 FQDESV (reference sequence). The sample taken for sequencing was PBMCs. The gene calls are TRBV11-1 and TRBJ2-1; possible D gene TRBD2, 5 bases. This sequence was found in a woman aged 18-35 years in good health and CMV-seropositive. The CDR3 sequence: CASSLGGPNEQFF. The CDR3 DNA follows: TGTGCCAGCAGCTTAGGAGGGCCAAATGAGCAGTTCTTC.